Listed below are T cell receptor beta chains from one sample, sequenced in a study of cytotoxic CD8 clonotypes in ibrutinib-treated CLL. Assay: immunoSEQ multiplex PCR; the TCRdb copy retains only in-frame clones and omits some. The sample shows fewer than 25,000 clones, about 72% of them seen only once. The sample here was PBMCs, taken after 24 months of ibrutinib treatment. Receptors originate from a human donor with chronic lymphocytic leukemia. The CDR3 runs from the conserved cysteine through the conserved F or W. Each record gives: clone size, D gene, J gene, V gene, CDR3 DNA, CDR3 protein. A D gene is named only where the DNA matches it firmly. Expanded clones are given a class, and other clones once, few, many or no size at all.

clone size: .; D gene: .; J gene: TRBJ1-2; V gene: TRBV9; CDR3 DNA: TGTGCCAGCAGCGTAGTAGTGACAGCCATAAACTATGGCTACACCTTC; CDR3 protein: CASSVVVTAINYGYTF
clone size: .; D gene: .; J gene: TRBJ1-1; V gene: TRBV5-4; CDR3 DNA: TGTGCCAGCAGCTTGGGGCCTGAAGCTTTCTTT; CDR3 protein: CASSLGPEAFF
clone size: .; D gene: .; J gene: TRBJ1-2; V gene: TRBV15; CDR3 DNA: TGTGCCACCAGCAGAGACAGGACTTGGAGGTATGGCTACACCTTC; CDR3 protein: CATSRDRTWRYGYTF
clone size: .; D gene: .; J gene: TRBJ2-7; V gene: TRBV29-1; CDR3 DNA: TGCAGCGTTCAAATCGGGGGTTCTTCGGACGAGCAGTACTTC; CDR3 protein: CSVQIGGSSDEQYF
clone size: .; D gene: .; J gene: TRBJ2-5; V gene: TRBV11-2; CDR3 DNA: TGTGCCAGCAGCTTCTCCGGGACATGGAATTTCGAAACCCAGTACTTC; CDR3 protein: CASSFSGTWNFETQYF
clone size: .; D gene: .; J gene: TRBJ1-2; V gene: TRBV30; CDR3 DNA: TGTGCCTGGACCCCCGGAAACTATGGCTACACCTTC; CDR3 protein: CAWTPGNYGYTF
clone size: .; D gene: .; J gene: TRBJ2-3; V gene: TRBV19; CDR3 DNA: TGTGCCAGTAGTGCCCTATGGGAGGGGGTAGATACGCAGTATTTT; CDR3 protein: CASSALWEGVDTQYF
clone size: .; D gene: TRBD2; J gene: TRBJ2-7; V gene: TRBV13; CDR3 DNA: TGTGCCAGCAGCCTCGGACTAGCGGGCCTCGGGTACGAGCAGTACTTC; CDR3 protein: CASSLGLAGLGYEQYF
clone size: .; D gene: .; J gene: TRBJ2-1; V gene: TRBV2; CDR3 DNA: TGTGCCAGCAGTGAAGGTCGGGTGGAGCAGTTCTTC; CDR3 protein: CASSEGRVEQFF
clone size: .; D gene: TRBD1; J gene: TRBJ1-2; V gene: TRBV25-1; CDR3 DNA: TGTGCCAGCAGTATTGGGACAGGGTATCGATATGGCTACACCTTC; CDR3 protein: CASSIGTGYRYGYTF
clone size: .; D gene: TRBD1; J gene: TRBJ1-1; V gene: TRBV19; CDR3 DNA: TGTGCCAGTAGTACCCGACAGGGGGTAAACACTGAAGCTTTCTTT; CDR3 protein: CASSTRQGVNTEAFF
clone size: once; D gene: TRBD1; J gene: TRBJ1-1; V gene: TRBV5-1; CDR3 DNA: TGCGCCAGCAGCCTGCACCCGGGACAGGGAGAAGCTTTCTTT; CDR3 protein: CASSLHPGQGEAFF
clone size: .; D gene: TRBD1; J gene: TRBJ1-1; V gene: TRBV4-1; CDR3 DNA: TGCGCCAGCAGCCGGTACAGCGGACAGGGGGGCATGAACACTGAAGCTTTCTTT; CDR3 protein: CASSRYSGQGGMNTEAFF
clone size: once; D gene: TRBD2; J gene: TRBJ2-7; V gene: TRBV4-2; CDR3 DNA: TGTGCCAGCAGCTTAGATCCGGGGGGAGAGCAGTACTTC; CDR3 protein: CASSLDPGGEQYF